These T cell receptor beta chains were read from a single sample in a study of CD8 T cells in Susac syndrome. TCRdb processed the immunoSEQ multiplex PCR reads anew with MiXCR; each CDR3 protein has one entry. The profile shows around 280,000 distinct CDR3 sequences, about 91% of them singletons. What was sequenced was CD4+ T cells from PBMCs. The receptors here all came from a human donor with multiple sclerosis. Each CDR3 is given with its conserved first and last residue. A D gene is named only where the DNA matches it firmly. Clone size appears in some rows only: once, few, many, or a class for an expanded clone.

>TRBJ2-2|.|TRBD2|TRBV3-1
TGTGCCAGCAGCCAAGATGAACTAGCGGGGAGAAACGGGGAGCTGTTTTTT
CASSQDELAGRNGELFF
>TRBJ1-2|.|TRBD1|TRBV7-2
TGTGCCAGCGCCCGAACAGGGGGCCGGGGTGGCTACACCTTC
CASARTGGRGGYTF
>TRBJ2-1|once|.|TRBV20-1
TGCAGTGCTAACTCAAGAGTAGGGGGGCCCTACAATGAGCAGTTCTTC
CSANSRVGGPYNEQFF
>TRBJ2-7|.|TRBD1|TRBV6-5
TGTGCCAGCAGAACAGGGGGGAGGCTCTCCTACGAGCAGTACTTC
CASRTGGRLSYEQYF
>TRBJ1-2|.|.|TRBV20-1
TGCAGTGCGGTGGCCCCCGGGGATGGCTACACCTTC
CSAVAPGDGYTF
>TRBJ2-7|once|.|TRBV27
TGTGCCAGCAGTTCCCTCCCTAGAAGCGAGCAGTACTTC
CASSSLPRSEQYF
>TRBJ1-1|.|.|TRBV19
TGTGCCAGTAGTATAGGGGGCAGAAACACTGAAGCTTTCTTT
CASSIGGRNTEAFF
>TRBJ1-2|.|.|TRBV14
TGTGCCAGCAGCCAAGATTTGAGGGCGGCGGGGAGCGGCTACACCTTC
CASSQDLRAAGSGYTF
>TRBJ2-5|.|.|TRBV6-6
TGTGCCAGCCAAGGAGAGACCCAGTACTTC
CASQGETQYF
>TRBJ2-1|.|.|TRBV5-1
TGCGCCAGCAGCTTGGAGGGGTCGCTCCTAGCGTTTGAGCAGTTCTTC
CASSLEGSLLAFEQFF
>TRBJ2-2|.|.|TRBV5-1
TGCGCCAGCCGCGGTCGGGTCCCGAACACCGGGGAGCTGTTTTTT
CASRGRVPNTGELFF
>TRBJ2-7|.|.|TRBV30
TGTGCCTGGAGTGTACCGGGGGAAGGGGGCTACGAGCAGTACTTC
CAWSVPGEGGYEQYF
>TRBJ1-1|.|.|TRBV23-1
TGCGCCAGCCCCCCGGGGAGGAACTCGAACACTGAAGCTTTCTTT
CASPPGRNSNTEAFF
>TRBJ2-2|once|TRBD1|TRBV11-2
TGTGCCAGCAGCACCCGGGACAGGGGGACCGGGGAGCTGTTTTTT
CASSTRDRGTGELFF
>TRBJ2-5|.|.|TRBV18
TGTGCCAGCCGCCTCACCCCATCGGCGCTACAAGAGACCCAGTACTTC
CASRLTPSALQETQYF
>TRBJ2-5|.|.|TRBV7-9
TGTGCCAGCAGCCCGGTTAGGCTAGCCGAAAAAGAGACCCAGTACTTC
CASSPVRLAEKETQYF
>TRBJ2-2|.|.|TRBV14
TGTGCCAGCAGCCATCAGGGTTACACCGGGGAGCTGTTTTTT
CASSHQGYTGELFF
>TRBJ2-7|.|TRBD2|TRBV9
TGTGCCAGCAGCGTAAGCTCAGGACTAGCGGGAATGGGCGAGCAGTACTTC
CASSVSSGLAGMGEQYF
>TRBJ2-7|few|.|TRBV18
TGTGCCAGCTCATCCTCAACCTACGAGCAGTACTTC
CASSSSTYEQYF
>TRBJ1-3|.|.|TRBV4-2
TGTGCCAGCAGCCAAGACGGGACAAACTCTGGAAACACCATATATTTT
CASSQDGTNSGNTIYF
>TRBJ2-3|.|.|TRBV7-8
TGTGCCAGCAGCTCCCGCGGGCTAGGGCCGGATACGCAGTATTTT
CASSSRGLGPDTQYF
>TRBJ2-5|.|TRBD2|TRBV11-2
TGTGCCAGCAGCTTGAATCGACTAGCGCAAGAGACCCAGTACTTC
CASSLNRLAQETQYF
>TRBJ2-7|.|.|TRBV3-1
TGTGCCAGCAGCCCTCTTCGAGGCCTCTCCTACGAGCAGTACTTC
CASSPLRGLSYEQYF
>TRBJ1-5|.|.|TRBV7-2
TGTGCCAGCAGCTTAGTTGTTAGTCAGCCCCAGCATTTT
CASSLVVSQPQHF
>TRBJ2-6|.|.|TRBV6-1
TGTGCCAGCAGTCCCCTGAGGTCAGGGAGTCAAGTGGCCAACGTCCTGACTTTC
CASSPLRSGSQVANVLTF
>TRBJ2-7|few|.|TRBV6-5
TGTGCCAGCAGTTACTCCCAGGGGATCTCCTACGAGCAGTACTTC
CASSYSQGISYEQYF
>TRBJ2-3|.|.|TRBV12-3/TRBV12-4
TGTGCCAGCAGCTTGGGGTCGCAGTATTTT
CASSLGSQYF
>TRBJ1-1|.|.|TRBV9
TGTGCCAGCAGCGGGGAGGGGTCTTTGAGCACTGAAGCTTTCTTT
CASSGEGSLSTEAFF
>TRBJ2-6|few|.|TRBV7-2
TGTGCCAGCAGTTTGTCTTCCTCTGGGGCCAACGTCCTGACTTTC
CASSLSSSGANVLTF
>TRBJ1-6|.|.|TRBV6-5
TGTGCCAGCAGAAACGAGGCAGTTAATTCACCCCTCCACTTT
CASRNEAVNSPLHF
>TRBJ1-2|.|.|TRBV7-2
TGTGCCAGCAGCTTAGGGGGCAGGGGTGGCGGCTACACCTTC
CASSLGGRGGGYTF
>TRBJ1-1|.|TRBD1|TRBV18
TGTGCCAGCTCACTCCAGGACAGGGCGCTCACTGAAGCTTTCTTT
CASSLQDRALTEAFF
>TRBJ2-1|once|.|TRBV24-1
TGTGCCACCAGTGATCCACACAATGAGCAGTTCTTC
CATSDPHNEQFF
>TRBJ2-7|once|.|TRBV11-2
TGTGCCAGCAGCCCCTCAGGGGTGAACGAGCAGTACTTC
CASSPSGVNEQYF
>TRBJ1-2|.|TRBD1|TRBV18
TGTGCCAGCTCACCCAGTAGACAGGGGGCTCGCTATGGCTACACCTTC
CASSPSRQGARYGYTF
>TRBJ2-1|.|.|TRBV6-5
TGTGCCAGCAGTTACTTCTCTCTAGCGTTTGGTGAGCAGTTCTTC
CASSYFSLAFGEQFF
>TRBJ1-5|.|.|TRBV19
TGTGCCAGTAGTACCGGTTACAATCAGCCCCAGCATTTT
CASSTGYNQPQHF
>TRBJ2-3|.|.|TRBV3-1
TGTGCCAGCAGCCAAGACAGGCTTCTGGATACGCAGTATTTT
CASSQDRLLDTQYF
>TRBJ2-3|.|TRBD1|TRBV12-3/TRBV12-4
TGTGCCAGCAGTTTTAGGACAGGGGGCACAGATACGCAGTATTTT
CASSFRTGGTDTQYF
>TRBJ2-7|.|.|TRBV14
TGTGCCAGCAGCCCTTGGGGCTTTCACTACGAGCAGTACTTC
CASSPWGFHYEQYF
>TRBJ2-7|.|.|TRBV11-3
TGTGCCAGCAGCTTAGTTTCCTCCTACGAGCAGTACTTC
CASSLVSSYEQYF
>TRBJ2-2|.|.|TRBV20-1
TGCAGTGCTAGGGGGAGAAAGGGTGGGGAAAACACCGGGGAGCTGTTTTTT
CSARGRKGGENTGELFF
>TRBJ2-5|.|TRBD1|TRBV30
TGTGCCTGGGAGACAGGGGGAGAGACCCAGTACTTC
CAWETGGETQYF
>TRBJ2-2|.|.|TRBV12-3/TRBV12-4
TGTGCCAGCAGATACATAGGATCCGCCGGGGAGCTGTTTTTT
CASRYIGSAGELFF
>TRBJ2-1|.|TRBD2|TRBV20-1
TGCAGTGCCCCCGTGCTAGCGGGAGGGCCCTACAATGAGCAGTTCTTC
CSAPVLAGGPYNEQFF
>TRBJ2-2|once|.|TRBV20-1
TGCAGTGCATCGGAAGATGACACCGGGGAGCTGTTTTTT
CSASEDDTGELFF
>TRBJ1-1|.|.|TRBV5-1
TGCGCCAGCAGCTTGGATGGCTTTCGAGTGAACACTGAAGCTTTCTTT
CASSLDGFRVNTEAFF
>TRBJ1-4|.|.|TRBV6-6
TGTGCCAGCAGCACCACATATGCAACTAATGAAAAACTGTTTTTT
CASSTTYATNEKLFF
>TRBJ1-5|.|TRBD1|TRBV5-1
TGCGCCAGCAGCCCCGACGGCAGGGGGCCGGGTCAGCCCCAGCATTTT
CASSPDGRGPGQPQHF
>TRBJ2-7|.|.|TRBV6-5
TGTGCCAGCAGTTACGCCCAGGGCCCCTACGAGCAGTACTTC
CASSYAQGPYEQYF
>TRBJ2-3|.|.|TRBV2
TGTGCCAGCAGTGATTCGAACAGGTATAGCACAGATACGCAGTATTTT
CASSDSNRYSTDTQYF
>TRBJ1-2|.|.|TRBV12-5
TGTGCTAGTGGTTCCCTCGGGCTCCCCAGGTTTGGCTACACCTTC
CASGSLGLPRFGYTF
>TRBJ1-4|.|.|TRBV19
TGTGCCAGTAGTATCAAGGCAGGAGGGGAAGAAAAACTGTTTTTT
CASSIKAGGEEKLFF
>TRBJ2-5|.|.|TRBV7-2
TGTGCCAGCAGCTGGGACGGAGAGACCCAGTACTTC
CASSWDGETQYF
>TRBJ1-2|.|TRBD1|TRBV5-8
TGTGCCAGCAGCTTCCGGGACAGACAAGTTGGCTACACCTTC
CASSFRDRQVGYTF
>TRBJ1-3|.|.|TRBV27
TGTGCCAGCAGTGGGGGGCGCGGAAACACCATATATTTT
CASSGGRGNTIYF
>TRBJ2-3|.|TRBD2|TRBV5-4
TGTGCCAGCAGCTTGGCCACGACGGGGGTAGCGGGGGGTAGCACAGATACGCAGTATTTT
CASSLATTGVAGGSTDTQYF